This T cell receptor (beta chain) was recovered during a study of patients and donors after allogeneic stem cell transplantation. A single record per CDR3 protein comes from TCRdb applying MiXCR to the RT-PCR reads. The sample yields more than 850,000 distinct CDR3 sequences, roughly 17% seen once. The CDR3 loop spans 13 amino acids. The V and J ends lost 2 bases and 4 bases respectively, with 10 bases between them. The V gene's germline CDR1 is SGHRS and CDR2 YFSETQ. This clonotype was counted at least ten times. The sample was blood, either unsorted or a sorted T cell fraction (not recorded which). V and J are TRBV5-1 and TRBJ2-7; D is possibly TRBD1 (5 bases). This clonotype was sampled from a human donor who was either an allogeneic HSCT recipient or a stem cell or donor lymphocyte infusion donor (not recorded which). It is not recorded whose cells these are; they may come from a transplant donor. CDR3 DNA sequence: TGCGCCAGCAGCTTTGGGGCACAATACGAGCAGTACTTC. Translation gives CASSFGAQYEQYF.